Shown below are 9 T cell receptor beta chains from a single sample sequenced in a study of regulatory T cells in long-lasting Graves disease. The time point here: newly diagnosed GD, antithyroid drugs for less than 3 months. PBMC-derived RNA was used for the TCR library. Library construction for TCR beta used iRepertoire HTBI primers and Arm-PCR of CDR3 regions. Each CDR3 protein gets one entry after TCRdb re-called the multiplex PCR reads with MiXCR. The table lists roughly 420,000 distinct CDR3 sequences, approximately 14% of them singletons. This sample was also put to use in a study of T cells in Graves' hyperthyroidism and ophthalmopathy.

This specimen consisted of peripheral blood mononuclear cells (PBMCs), obtained at new diagnosis, from a patient treated with antithyroid drugs. These receptors were obtained from a woman in her 50s with Graves disease.

This clonotype was observed at least ten times. The chain couples TRBV28 to TRBJ1-1; D gene unclear. Germline assignment: CDR1 MDHEN and CDR2 SYDVKM. Trimming took 4 bases from V and 6 from J, leaving 15 bases between them. The CDR3 runs 14 residues. The CDR3 DNA reads TGTGCCAGCAGTTCCTCCGGGCCCGGGGCTGAAGCTTTCTTT. It encodes CASSSSGPGAEAFF. Drawing the rest from reference TRBV28 and TRBJ1-1, the complete variable domain is DVKVTQSSRYLVKRTGEKVFLECVQDMDHENMFWYRQDPGLGLRLIYFSYDVKMKEKGDIPEGYSVSREKKERFSLILESASTNQTSMYLCASSSSGPGAEAFFGQGTRLTVV.

The gene calls are TRBV6-1 and TRBJ1-5, with TRBD1 identical over 10 bases. Germline lookup yields CDR1 MNHNS and CDR2 SASEGT. The CDR3 runs 15 residues. Trimming at V came to 3 bases and at J to 5 bases, leaving 4 bases not matched to a gene. The CDR3, as DNA: TGTGCCAGCAGTGAGACAGGGGGCACCGATCAGCCCCAGCATTTT. Translating it yields CASSETGGTDQPQHF.

This clonotype came up many times. The V call is TRBV12-3 or TRBV12-4, the J call TRBJ1-1, with D unresolved. This CDR3 is 12 amino acids long. Trimming took 5 bases from V and 3 from J, leaving 7 bases between them. The CDR3 sequence: CASSRSYTEAFF. The CDR3 DNA reads TGTGCCAGCAGTCGGTCCTACACTGAAGCTTTCTTT.

This clonotype was seen at least ten times. The V call is TRBV27, the J call TRBJ1-4; D possibly corresponds to TRBD1 (5 bases). This CDR3 contains 17 residues. The V end lost 5 bases, the J end lost 0 bases, and 16 bases lay between the germline ends. Per the germline V gene, CDR1 is MNHEY and CDR2 is SMNVEV (reference sequence). The CDR3 nucleotides read TGTGCCAGCAGTCTCCAAGGACATGGAGCAACTAATGAAAAACTGTTTTTT. This translates into CASSLQGHGATNEKLFF.

Comments on this clonotype: A read error may be the cause here, since a much bigger clone is one base away. The rearrangement uses TRBV7-2 and TRBJ2-1, with TRBD2 identical over 10 bases. Germline V CDR1 and CDR2: SGHTA, FQGNSA. The length of the CDR3 is 15 residues. V lost 6 bases, J lost 8 bases, and 10 bases stayed unmatched. As DNA, the CDR3 is TGTGCCAGCAGTCGTCTTCTAGCGGGAGCTGATGAGCAGTTCTTC. Encoded protein: CASSRLLAGADEQFF.

In regard to this clonotype: This may be a read error: a much more frequent sequence differs by one nucleotide. The rearrangement uses TRBV30 and TRBJ2-7; TRBD1 might be the D (6 bases). The CDR3 is 15 residues long. The V gene's germline CDR1 is GTSNPN and CDR2 SVGIG (reference sequence). CDR3 sequence reads: CAWSANRARTYEQCF. The DNA for the CDR3 is TGTGCCTGGAGTGCTAACAGGGCTCGAACCTACGAGCAGTGCTTC.

This clonotype was counted ten times or more. J is TRBJ1-2 and V is TRBV20-1; perhaps TRBD1 as D (6 bases). The germline V gene encodes CDR1 DFQATT and CDR2 SNEGSKA (reference sequence). With 3 bases removed from V and 8 bases from J, the gap between germline ends came to 16 bases. The length of the CDR3 is 13 residues. The CDR3 DNA reads TGCAGTGCTAGGAAAGGGGGAAACGTAGGCTACACCTTC. Encoded protein: CSARKGGNVGYTF.

This clonotype was recorded at least ten times. V is TRBV18 and J is TRBJ2-3, with D perhaps matching TRBD2 (6 bases). The CDR3 has 13 residues. V gave up 2 bases and J gave up 6 bases, with 9 bases separating them. Germline V CDR1 and CDR2: KGHSH, LQKENI. This CDR3 reads CASSPGGMDTQYF. The CDR3, as DNA: TGTGCCAGCTCACCAGGAGGGATGGATACGCAGTATTTT.

There are many counts of this clonotype. The chain employs TRBV7-8 and TRBJ2-7; 8 nucleotides align to TRBD2. CDR1 and CDR2 (germline): SGHVS, FQNEAQ. This CDR3 spans 14 amino acids. V lost 3 bases to trimming and J lost 3 bases; unmatched junction nucleotides: 4. As DNA, the CDR3 is TGTGCCAGCAGCTTTGAGCGGGGGCACTACGAGCAGTACTTC. It encodes CASSFERGHYEQYF.